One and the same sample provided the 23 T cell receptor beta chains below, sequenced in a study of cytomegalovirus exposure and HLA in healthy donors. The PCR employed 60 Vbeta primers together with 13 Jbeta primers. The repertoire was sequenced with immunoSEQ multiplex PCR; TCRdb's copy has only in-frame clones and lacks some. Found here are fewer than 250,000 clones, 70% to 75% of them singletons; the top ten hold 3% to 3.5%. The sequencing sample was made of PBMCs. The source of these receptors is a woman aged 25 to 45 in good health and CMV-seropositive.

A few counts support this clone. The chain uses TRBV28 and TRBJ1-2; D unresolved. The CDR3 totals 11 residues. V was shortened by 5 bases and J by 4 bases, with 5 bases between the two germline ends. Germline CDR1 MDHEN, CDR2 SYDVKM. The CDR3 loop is CASSRSYGYTF. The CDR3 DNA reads TGTGCCAGCAGTCGGAGCTATGGCTACACCTTC.

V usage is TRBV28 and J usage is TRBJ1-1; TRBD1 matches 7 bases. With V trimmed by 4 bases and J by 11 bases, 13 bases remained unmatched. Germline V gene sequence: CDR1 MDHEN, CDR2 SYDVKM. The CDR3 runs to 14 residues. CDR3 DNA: TGTGCCAGCAGTTCCCGGACAGGTGGTTGGTGGGCTTTCTTT. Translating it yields CASSSRTGGWWAFF.

The CDR3 DNA reads as TGTGCCAGCACCCCGCGGAGGGAGTACTATGGCTACACCTTC. Residues: CASTPRREYYGYTF. This chain connects TRBV6-5 to TRBJ1-2; the D is unclear. The CDR3 is 14 residues long. V shed 7 bases and J shed 3 bases, with 15 bases lying between them. Per the germline V gene, CDR1 is MNHEY and CDR2 is SVGAGI.

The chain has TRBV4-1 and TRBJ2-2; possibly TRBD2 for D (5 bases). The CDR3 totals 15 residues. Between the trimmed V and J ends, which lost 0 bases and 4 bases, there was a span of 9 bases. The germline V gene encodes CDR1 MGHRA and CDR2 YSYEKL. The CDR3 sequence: CASSQEPGITGELFF. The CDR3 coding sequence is TGCGCCAGCAGCCAAGAGCCGGGAATCACCGGGGAGCTGTTTTTT.

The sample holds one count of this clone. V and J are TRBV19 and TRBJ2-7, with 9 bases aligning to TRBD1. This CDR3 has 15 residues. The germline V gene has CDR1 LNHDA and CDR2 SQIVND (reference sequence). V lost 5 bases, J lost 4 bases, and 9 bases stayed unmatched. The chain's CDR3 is CASSPYRDRAYEQYF. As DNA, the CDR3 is TGTGCCAGTAGTCCTTATCGGGACAGGGCGTACGAGCAGTACTTC.

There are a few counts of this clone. CDR3 amino acids: CASSQGTSGRALDETQYF. In nucleotides, the CDR3 is TGCGCCAGCAGCCAAGGTACTAGCGGGAGGGCCCTCGATGAGACCCAGTACTTC. The gene calls are TRBV4-1 and TRBJ2-5; 13 nucleotides line up with TRBD2. The CDR3 has 18 amino acids. The germline CDR1 and CDR2 sequences are MGHRA and YSYEKL. V shed 1 base, J shed 5 bases, and the junction held 10 bases outside the gene matches.

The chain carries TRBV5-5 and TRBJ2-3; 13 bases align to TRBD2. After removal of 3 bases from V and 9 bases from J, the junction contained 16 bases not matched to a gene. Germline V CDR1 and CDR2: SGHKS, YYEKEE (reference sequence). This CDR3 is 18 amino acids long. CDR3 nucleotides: TGTGCCAGCAGCTCCAAGGGGACTAGCGGGGCCTTCCCGTCCACGCAGTATTTT. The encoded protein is CASSSKGTSGAFPSTQYF.

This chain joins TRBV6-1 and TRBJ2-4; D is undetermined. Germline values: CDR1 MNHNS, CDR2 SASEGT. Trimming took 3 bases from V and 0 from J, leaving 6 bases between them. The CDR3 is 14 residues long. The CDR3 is CASSEFLAKNIQYF. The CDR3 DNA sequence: TGTGCCAGCAGTGAGTTCCTAGCCAAAAACATTCAGTACTTC.

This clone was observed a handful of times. CDR3 loop: CASMGGLAGGRGGELFF. CDR3 in DNA: TGTGCCAGCATGGGGGGACTAGCGGGAGGAAGAGGCGGGGAGCTGTTTTTT. The chain recombines TRBV2 with TRBJ2-2; 15 bases fit TRBD2. This CDR3 is 17 amino acids long. V was pared by 7 bases and J by 7 bases, with 10 bases of the junction left unmatched. Germline lookup yields CDR1 SNHLY and CDR2 FYNNEI.

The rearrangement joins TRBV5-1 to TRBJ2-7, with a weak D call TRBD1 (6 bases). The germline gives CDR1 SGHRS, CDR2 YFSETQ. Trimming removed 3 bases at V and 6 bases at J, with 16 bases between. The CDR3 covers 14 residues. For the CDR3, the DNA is TGCGCCAGCAGCTCCGGCAGGACAGCCAGCGAGCAGTACTTC. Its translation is CASSSGRTASEQYF.

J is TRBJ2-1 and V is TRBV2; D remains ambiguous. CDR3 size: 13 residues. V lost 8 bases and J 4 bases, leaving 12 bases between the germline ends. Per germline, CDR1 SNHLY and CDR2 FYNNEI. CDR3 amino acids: CASAFGGYNEQFF. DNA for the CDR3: TGTGCCAGCGCGTTCGGCGGTTACAATGAGCAGTTCTTC.

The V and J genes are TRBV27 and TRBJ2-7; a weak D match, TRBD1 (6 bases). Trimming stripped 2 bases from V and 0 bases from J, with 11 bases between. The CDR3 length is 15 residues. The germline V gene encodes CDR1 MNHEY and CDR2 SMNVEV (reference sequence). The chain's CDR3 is CASSLPGAPSYEQYF. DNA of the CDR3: TGTGCCAGCAGTTTACCAGGGGCCCCCTCCTACGAGCAGTACTTC.

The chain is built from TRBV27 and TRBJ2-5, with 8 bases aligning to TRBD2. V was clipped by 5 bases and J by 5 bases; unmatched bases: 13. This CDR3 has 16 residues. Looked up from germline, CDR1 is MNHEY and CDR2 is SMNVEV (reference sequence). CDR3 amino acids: CASSPSRGGVSETQYF. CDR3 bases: TGTGCCAGCAGTCCCTCCCGGGGGGGAGTGTCCGAGACCCAGTACTTC.

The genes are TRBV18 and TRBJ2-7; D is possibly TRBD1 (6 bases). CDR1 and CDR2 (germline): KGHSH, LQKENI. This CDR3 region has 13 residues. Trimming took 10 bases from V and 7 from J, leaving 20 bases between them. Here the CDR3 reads CATNGQGKGEQYF. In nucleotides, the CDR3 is TGTGCCACAAACGGGCAGGGGAAGGGAGAGCAGTACTTC.

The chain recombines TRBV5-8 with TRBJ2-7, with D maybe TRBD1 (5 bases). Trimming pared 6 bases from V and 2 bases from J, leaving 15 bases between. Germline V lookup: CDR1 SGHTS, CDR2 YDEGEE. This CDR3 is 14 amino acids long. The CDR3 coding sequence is TGTGCCAGCAAGTCGTGGGGCAGAACCTACGAGCAGTACTTC. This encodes CASKSWGRTYEQYF.

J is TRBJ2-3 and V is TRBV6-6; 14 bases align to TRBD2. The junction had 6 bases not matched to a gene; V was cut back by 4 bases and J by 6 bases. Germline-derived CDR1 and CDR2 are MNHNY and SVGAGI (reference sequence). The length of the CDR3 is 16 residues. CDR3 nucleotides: TGTGCCAGCAGTTCCCGACTAGCGGGAGGGCGGGATACGCAGTATTTT. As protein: CASSSRLAGGRDTQYF.

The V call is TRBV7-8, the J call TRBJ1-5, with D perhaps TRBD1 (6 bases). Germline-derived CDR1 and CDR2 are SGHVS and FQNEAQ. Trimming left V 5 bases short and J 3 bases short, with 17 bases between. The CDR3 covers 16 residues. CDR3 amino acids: CASSPGGTLDNQPQHF. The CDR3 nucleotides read TGTGCCAGCAGCCCGGGAGGGACATTAGACAATCAGCCCCAGCATTTT. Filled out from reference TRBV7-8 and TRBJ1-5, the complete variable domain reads GAGVSQSPRYKVAKRGQDVALRCDPISGHVSLFWYQQALGQGPEFLTYFQNEAQLDKSGLPSDRFFAERPEGSVSTLKIQRTQQEDSAVYLCASSPGGTLDNQPQHFGDGTRLSIL.

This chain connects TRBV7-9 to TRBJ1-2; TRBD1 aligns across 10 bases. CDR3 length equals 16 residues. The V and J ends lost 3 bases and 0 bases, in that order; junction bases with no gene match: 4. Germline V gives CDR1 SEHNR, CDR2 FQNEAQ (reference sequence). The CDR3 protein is CASSLTGGEANYGYTF. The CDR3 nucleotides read TGTGCCAGCAGCTTGACAGGGGGCGAAGCTAACTATGGCTACACCTTC.

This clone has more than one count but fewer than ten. CDR3 region: CASSVNSNQPQHF. The CDR3 nucleotides are TGTGCCAGCAGTGTCAATAGCAATCAGCCCCAGCATTTT. This rearrangement joins TRBV6-1 to TRBJ1-5; no definite D call. The germline V and J ends were trimmed by 4 bases and 0 bases, with 4 bases remaining between them. CDR1 and CDR2 from the germline V gene are MNHNS and SASEGT. CDR3 length: 13 residues.

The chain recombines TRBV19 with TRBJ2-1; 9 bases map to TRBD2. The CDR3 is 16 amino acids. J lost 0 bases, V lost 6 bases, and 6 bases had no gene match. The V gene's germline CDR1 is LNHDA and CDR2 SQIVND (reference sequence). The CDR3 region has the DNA TGTGCCAGTAGAAACAGACTAGCGGCCTCCTACAATGAGCAGTTCTTC. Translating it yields CASRNRLAASYNEQFF.

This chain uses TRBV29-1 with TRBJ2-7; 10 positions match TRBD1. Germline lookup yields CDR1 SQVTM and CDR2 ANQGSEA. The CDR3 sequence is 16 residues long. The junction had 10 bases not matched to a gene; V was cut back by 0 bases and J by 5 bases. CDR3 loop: CSVEDPDRGLPHEQYF. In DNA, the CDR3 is TGCAGCGTTGAAGACCCCGACAGGGGGCTCCCCCACGAGCAGTACTTC.

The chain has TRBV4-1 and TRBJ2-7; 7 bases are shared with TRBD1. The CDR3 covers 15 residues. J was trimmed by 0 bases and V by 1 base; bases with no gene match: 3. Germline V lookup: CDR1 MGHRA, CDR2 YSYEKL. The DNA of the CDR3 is TGCGCCAGCAGCCAAGTTAGGGACAGCTCCTACGAGCAGTACTTC. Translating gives CASSQVRDSSYEQYF.

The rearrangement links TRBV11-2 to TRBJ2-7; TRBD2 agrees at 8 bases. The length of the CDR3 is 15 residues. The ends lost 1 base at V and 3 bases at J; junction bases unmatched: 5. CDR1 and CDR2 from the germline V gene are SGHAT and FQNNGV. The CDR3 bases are TGTGCCAGCAGCTTAGTTAGCGGGGATTTCTACGAGCAGTACTTC. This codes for CASSLVSGDFYEQYF. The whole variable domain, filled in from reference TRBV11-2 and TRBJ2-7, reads EAGVAQSPRYKIIEKRQSVAFWCNPISGHATLYWYQQILGQGPKLLIQFQNNGVVDDSQLPKDRFSAERLKGVDSTLKIQPAKLEDSAVYLCASSLVSGDFYEQYFGPGTRLTVT.